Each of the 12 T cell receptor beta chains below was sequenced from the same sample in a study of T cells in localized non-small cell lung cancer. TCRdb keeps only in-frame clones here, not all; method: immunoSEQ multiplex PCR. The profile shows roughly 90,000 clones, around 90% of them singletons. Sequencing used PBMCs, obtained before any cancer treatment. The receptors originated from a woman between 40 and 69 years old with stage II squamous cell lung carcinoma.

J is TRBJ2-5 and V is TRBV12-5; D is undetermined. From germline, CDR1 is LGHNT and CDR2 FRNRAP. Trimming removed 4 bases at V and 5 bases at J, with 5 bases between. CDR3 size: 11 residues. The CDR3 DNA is TGTGCTAGTGGTTCGCGGGAGACCCAGTACTTC. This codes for CASGSRETQYF.

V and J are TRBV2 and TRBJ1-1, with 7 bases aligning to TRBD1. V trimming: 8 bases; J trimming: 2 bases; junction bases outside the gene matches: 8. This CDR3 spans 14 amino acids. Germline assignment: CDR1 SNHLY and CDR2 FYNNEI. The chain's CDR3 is CASRGTAPNTEAFF. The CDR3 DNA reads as TGTGCCAGCCGAGGGACAGCGCCAAACACTGAAGCTTTCTTT.

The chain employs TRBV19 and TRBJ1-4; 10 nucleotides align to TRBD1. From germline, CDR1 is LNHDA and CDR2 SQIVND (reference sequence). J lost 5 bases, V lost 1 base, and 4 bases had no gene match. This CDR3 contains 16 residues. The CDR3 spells CASSIVSGQGNEKLFF. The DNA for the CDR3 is TGTGCCAGTAGTATAGTTTCGGGACAGGGGAATGAAAAACTGTTTTTT.

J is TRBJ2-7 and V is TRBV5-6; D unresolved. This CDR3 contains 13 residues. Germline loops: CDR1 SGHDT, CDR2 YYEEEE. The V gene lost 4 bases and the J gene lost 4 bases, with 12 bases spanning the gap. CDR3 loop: CASSATVLYEQYF. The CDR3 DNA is TGTGCCAGCAGCGCCACAGTATTATACGAGCAGTACTTC.

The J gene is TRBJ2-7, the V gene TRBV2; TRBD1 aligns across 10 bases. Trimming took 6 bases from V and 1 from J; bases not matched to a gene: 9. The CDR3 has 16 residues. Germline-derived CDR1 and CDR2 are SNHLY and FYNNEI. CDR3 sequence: CASRITGTGVSYEQYF. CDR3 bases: TGTGCCAGCAGGATAACCGGGACAGGGGTATCCTACGAGCAGTACTTC.

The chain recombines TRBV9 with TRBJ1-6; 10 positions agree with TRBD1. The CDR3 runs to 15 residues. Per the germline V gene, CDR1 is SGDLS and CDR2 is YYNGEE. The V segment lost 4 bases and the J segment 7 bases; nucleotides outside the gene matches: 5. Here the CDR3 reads CASSSGQGDNSPLHF. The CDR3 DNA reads TGTGCCAGCAGCTCCGGACAGGGGGACAATTCACCCCTCCACTTT.

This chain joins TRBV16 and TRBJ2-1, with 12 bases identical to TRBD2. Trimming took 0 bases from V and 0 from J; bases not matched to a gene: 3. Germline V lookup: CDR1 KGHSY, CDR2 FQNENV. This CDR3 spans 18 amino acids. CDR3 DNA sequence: TGTGCCAGCAGCCAATCGGGACTAGCGGGCCCCTCCTACAATGAGCAGTTCTTC. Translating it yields CASSQSGLAGPSYNEQFF.

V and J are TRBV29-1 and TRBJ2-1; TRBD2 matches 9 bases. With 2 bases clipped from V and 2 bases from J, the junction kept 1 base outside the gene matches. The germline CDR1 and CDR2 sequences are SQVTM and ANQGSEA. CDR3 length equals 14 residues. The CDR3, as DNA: TGCAGCGTTGAAAGACTAGCGGCCTACAATGAGCAGTTCTTC. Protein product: CSVERLAAYNEQFF.

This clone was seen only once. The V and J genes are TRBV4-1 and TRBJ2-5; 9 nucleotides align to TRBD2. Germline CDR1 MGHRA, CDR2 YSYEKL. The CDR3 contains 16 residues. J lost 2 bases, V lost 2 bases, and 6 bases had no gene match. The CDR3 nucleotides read TGCGCCAGCAGCCAACTAAAGAGCGGGGGGCAAGAGACCCAGTACTTC. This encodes CASSQLKSGGQETQYF.

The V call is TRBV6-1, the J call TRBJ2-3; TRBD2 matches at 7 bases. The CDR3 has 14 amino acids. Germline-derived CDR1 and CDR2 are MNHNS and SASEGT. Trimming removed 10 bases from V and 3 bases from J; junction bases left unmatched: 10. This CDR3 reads CATGSMGGTDTQYF. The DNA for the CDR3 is TGTGCCACCGGATCGATGGGAGGGACAGATACGCAGTATTTT.

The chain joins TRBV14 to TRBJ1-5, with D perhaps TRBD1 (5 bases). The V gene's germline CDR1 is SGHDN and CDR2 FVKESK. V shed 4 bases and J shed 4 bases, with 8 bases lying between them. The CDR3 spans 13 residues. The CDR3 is CASSRSGNQPQHF. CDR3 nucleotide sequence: TGTGCCAGCAGCCGTTCAGGGAATCAGCCCCAGCATTTT. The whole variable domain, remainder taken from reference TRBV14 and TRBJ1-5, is EAGVTQFPSHSVIEKGQTVTLRCDPISGHDNLYWYRRVMGKEIKFLLHFVKESKQDESGMPNNRFLAERTGGTYSTLKVQPAELEDSGVYFCASSRSGNQPQHFGDGTRLSIL.

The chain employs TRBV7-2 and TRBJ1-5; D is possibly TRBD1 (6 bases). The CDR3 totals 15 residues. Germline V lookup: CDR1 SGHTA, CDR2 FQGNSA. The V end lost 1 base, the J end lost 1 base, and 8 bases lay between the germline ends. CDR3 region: CASSLGGRSNQPQHF. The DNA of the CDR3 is TGTGCCAGCAGCTTAGGGGGGCGGAGCAATCAGCCCCAGCATTTT.